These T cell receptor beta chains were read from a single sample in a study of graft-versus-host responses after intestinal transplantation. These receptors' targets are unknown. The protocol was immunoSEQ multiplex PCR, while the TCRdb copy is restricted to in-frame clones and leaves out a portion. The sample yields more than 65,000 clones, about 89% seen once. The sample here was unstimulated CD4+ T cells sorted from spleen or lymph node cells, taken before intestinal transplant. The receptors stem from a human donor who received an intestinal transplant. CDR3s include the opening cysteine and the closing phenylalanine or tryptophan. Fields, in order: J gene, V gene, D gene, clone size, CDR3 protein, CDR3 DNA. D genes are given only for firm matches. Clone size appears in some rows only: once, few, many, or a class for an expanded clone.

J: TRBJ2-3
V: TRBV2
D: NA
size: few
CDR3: CASSETQSLTVSSTDTQYF
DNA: TGTGCCAGCAGTGAAACCCAATCATTGACAGTTTCTAGCACAGATACGCAGTATTTT

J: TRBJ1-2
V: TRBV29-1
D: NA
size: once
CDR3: CSVEDQAKGLGYTF
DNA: TGCAGCGTTGAAGATCAGGCTAAGGGACTTGGCTACACCTTC

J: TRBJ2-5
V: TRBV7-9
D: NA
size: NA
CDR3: CASSLRSSGQETQYF
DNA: TGTGCCAGCAGCTTGAGGAGTAGCGGCCAAGAGACCCAGTACTTC

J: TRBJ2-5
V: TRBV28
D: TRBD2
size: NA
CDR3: CASSAAEGLAGQETQYF
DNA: TGTGCCAGCAGTGCCGCTGAGGGACTAGCGGGTCAAGAGACCCAGTACTTC

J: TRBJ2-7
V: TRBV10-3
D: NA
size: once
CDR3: CAISDRESYEQYF
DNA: TGTGCCATCAGTGACCGGGAATCCTACGAGCAGTACTTC

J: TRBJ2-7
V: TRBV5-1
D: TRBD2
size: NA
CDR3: CASRLTSGLTYEQYF
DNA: TGCGCCAGCAGACTTACTAGCGGACTAACCTACGAGCAGTACTTC

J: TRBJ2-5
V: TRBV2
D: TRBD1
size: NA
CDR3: CASTRTGTETQYF
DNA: TGTGCCAGCACCCGGACAGGGACGGAGACCCAGTACTTC

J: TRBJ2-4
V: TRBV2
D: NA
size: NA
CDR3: CASSESGRDGGNIQYF
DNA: TGTGCCAGCAGTGAATCGGGGCGGGATGGCGGAAACATTCAGTACTTC

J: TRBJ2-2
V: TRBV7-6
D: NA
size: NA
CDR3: CASSLRRQNTGELFF
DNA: TGTGCCAGCAGCTTACGAAGACAGAACACCGGGGAGCTGTTTTTT

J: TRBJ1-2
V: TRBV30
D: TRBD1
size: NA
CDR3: CAWSHRTGEGYTF
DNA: TGTGCCTGGAGCCACCGGACAGGGGAGGGCTACACCTTC

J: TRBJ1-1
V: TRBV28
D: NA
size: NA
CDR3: CASTLPLGGRGNTEAFF
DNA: TGTGCCAGCACCCTCCCTCTCGGGGGAAGGGGGAACACTGAAGCTTTCTTT

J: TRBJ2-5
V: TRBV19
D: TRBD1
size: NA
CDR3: CASSSRGREEQYF
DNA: TGTGCCAGTAGTTCCAGGGGGCGCGAAGAGCAGTACTTC

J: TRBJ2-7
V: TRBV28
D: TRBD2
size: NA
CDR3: CASSITSGRDYEQYF
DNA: TGTGCCAGCAGTATTACTAGCGGGAGGGACTACGAGCAGTACTTC

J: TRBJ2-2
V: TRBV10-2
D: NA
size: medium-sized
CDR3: CASSYGGELFF
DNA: TGCGCCAGCAGTTACGGCGGGGAGCTGTTTTTT

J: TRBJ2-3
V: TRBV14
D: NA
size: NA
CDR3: CASSRPLGHTDTQYF
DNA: TGTGCCAGCAGCCGCCCACTGGGGCACACAGATACGCAGTATTTT

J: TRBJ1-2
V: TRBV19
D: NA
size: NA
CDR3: CASSTNHQGIYGYTF
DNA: TGTGCCAGTAGTACTAACCACCAGGGGATCTATGGCTACACCTTC

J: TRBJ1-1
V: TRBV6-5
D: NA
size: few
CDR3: CASSYGQNTEAFF
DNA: TGTGCCAGCAGTTACGGGCAGAACACTGAAGCTTTCTTT

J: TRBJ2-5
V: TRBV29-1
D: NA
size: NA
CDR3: CSVDIAGVAETQYF
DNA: TGCAGCGTTGATATCGCCGGGGTTGCGGAGACCCAGTACTTC

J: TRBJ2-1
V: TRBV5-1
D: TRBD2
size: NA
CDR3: CASSLPGGPSNEQFF
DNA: TGCGCCAGCAGCTTGCCGGGGGGGCCTTCCAATGAGCAGTTCTTC

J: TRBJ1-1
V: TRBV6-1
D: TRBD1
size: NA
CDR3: CASSTDRGSTEAFF
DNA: TGTGCCAGCAGTACCGACAGGGGAAGTACTGAAGCTTTCTTT

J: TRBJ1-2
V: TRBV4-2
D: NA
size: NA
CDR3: CASSHPRTAYGYTF
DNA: TGTGCCAGCAGCCACCCCCGGACAGCCTATGGCTACACCTTC

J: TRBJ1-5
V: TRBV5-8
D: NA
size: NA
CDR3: CASNVQGDQPQHF
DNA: TGTGCCAGCAACGTACAGGGAGATCAGCCCCAGCATTTT

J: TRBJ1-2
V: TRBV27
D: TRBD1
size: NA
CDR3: CASSLRRTGFGYTF
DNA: TGTGCCAGCAGTTTAAGGCGGACAGGGTTTGGCTACACCTTC

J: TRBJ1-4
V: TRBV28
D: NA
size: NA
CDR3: CASSFRRHNEKLFF
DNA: TGTGCCAGCAGTTTTCGGCGGCATAATGAAAAACTGTTTTTT

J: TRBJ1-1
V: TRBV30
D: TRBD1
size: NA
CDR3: CAWSLSPLEGAVRVTEAFF
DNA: TGTGCCTGGAGTTTGTCCCCATTGGAGGGGGCGGTGAGGGTGACTGAAGCTTTCTTT

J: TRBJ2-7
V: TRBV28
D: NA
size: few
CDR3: CASSLSKGREQYF
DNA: TGTGCCAGCAGTTTAAGCAAGGGGCGCGAGCAGTACTTC

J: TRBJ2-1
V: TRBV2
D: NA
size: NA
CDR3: CASSEALPGGDEQFF
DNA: TGTGCCAGCAGTGAAGCGCTTCCCGGGGGAGATGAGCAGTTCTTC

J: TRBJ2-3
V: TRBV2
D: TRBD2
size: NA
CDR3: CASSEIGTSGGTDTQYF
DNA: TGTGCCAGCAGTGAGATAGGGACTAGCGGGGGGACAGATACGCAGTATTTT

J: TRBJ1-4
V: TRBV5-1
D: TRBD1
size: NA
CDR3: CASSLDGTGHEKLFF
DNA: TGCGCCAGCAGCTTGGATGGGACAGGGCATGAAAAACTGTTTTTT

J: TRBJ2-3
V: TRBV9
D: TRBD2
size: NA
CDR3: CASSPNLAGGNTQYF
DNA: TGTGCCAGCAGCCCCAACCTAGCGGGGGGAAATACGCAGTATTTT

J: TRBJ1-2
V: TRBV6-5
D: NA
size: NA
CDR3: CASSYSGSSNYGYTF
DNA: TGTGCCAGCAGTTACTCGGGCAGTTCTAACTATGGCTACACCTTC

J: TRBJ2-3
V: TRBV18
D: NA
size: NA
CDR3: CASSPTQRGGHYASTDTQYF
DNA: TGTGCCAGCTCACCGACCCAAAGGGGGGGACACTACGCTAGCACAGATACGCAGTATTTT

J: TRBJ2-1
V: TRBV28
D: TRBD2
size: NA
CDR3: CASRPGTSVEQFF
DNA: TGTGCCAGCAGGCCCGGGACTAGCGTGGAGCAGTTCTTC

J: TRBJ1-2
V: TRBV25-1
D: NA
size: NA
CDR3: CASSESGRVNYGYTF
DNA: TGTGCCAGCAGTGAGTCGGGCAGGGTTAACTATGGCTACACCTTC

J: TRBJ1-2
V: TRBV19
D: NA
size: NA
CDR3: CASSPGSYGYTF
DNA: TGTGCCAGTAGTCCGGGGAGCTATGGCTACACCTTC

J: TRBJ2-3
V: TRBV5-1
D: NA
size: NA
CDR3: CASSGRATSTDTQYF
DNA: TGCGCCAGCAGCGGCAGGGCGACTAGCACAGATACGCAGTATTTT

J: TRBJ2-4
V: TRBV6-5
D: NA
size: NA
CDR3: CASSYSDRSAKNIQYF
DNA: TGTGCCAGCAGTTACTCGGACAGATCAGCCAAAAACATTCAGTACTTC

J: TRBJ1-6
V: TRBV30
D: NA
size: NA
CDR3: CAWSVGLGLSPLHF
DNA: TGTGCCTGGAGTGTGGGCCTCGGACTCTCACCCCTCCACTTT

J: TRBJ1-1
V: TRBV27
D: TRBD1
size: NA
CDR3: CASSFDRGSMNTEAFF
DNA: TGTGCCAGCAGTTTTGACAGGGGGAGCATGAACACTGAAGCTTTCTTT

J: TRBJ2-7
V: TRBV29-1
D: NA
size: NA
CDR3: CSVEDRLYEQYF
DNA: TGCAGCGTTGAAGACAGGCTCTACGAGCAGTACTTC

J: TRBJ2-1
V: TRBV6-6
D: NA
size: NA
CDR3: CASNGGPRSSYNEQFF
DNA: TGTGCCAGCAATGGGGGCCCGAGAAGCTCCTACAATGAGCAGTTCTTC

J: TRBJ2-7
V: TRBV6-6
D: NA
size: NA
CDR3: CARFLERAGRRYEQYF
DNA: TGTGCCAGGTTCCTAGAGAGGGCGGGTCGTCGGTACGAGCAGTACTTC

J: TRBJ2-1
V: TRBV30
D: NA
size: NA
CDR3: CAWSVRGAEQFF
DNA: TGTGCCTGGAGTGTTCGGGGGGCTGAGCAGTTCTTC